These T cell receptor beta chains were read from a single sample in a study of graft-versus-host responses after intestinal transplantation. The method was immunoSEQ multiplex PCR; TCRdb's version includes in-frame clones alone and lacks a portion of them. The data contain some 81,000 clones, roughly nine tenths of them singletons. No antigen is known for these receptors. This specimen was unstimulated CD4+ T cells sorted from spleen or lymph node cells, taken before intestinal transplant. These receptors were collected from a human donor who received an intestinal transplant. CDR3s include the opening cysteine and the closing phenylalanine or tryptophan. D genes are given only for firm matches. Clone size is stated in some rows and not others, as once, few, many or a class when expanded.

J | size | V | D | CDR3 | DNA
TRBJ1-5 | once | TRBV9 | - | CASSVSTDQPQHF | TGTGCCAGCAGCGTTTCGACAGATCAGCCCCAGCATTTT
TRBJ2-2 | - | TRBV6-1 | - | CASSVQGGGELFF | TGTGCCAGCAGTGTGCAGGGAGGCGGGGAGCTGTTTTTT
TRBJ2-5 | once | TRBV9 | - | CASSVAPPPETQYF | TGTGCCAGCAGCGTAGCTCCCCCCCCAGAGACCCAGTACTTC
TRBJ2-5 | - | TRBV28 | TRBD2 | CASSSWGLAGEWETQYF | TGTGCCAGCAGTTCGTGGGGACTAGCGGGAGAGTGGGAGACCCAGTACTTC
TRBJ1-6 | once | TRBV25-1 | - | CASSELQGPNSPLHF | TGTGCCAGCAGTGAATTACAGGGACCGAATTCACCCCTCCACTTT
TRBJ2-7 | - | TRBV5-4 | TRBD2 | CASSSRTSGQYF | TGTGCCAGCAGCTCTCGGACTAGCGGGCAGTACTTC
TRBJ2-5 | once | TRBV11-2 | - | CASGVDRKETQYF | TGTGCCAGCGGCGTGGACAGAAAAGAGACCCAGTACTTC
TRBJ1-1 | - | TRBV6-1 | TRBD1 | CASRQTGFAFAFF | TGTGCCAGCAGGCAGACAGGGTTCGCATTCGCTTTCTTT
TRBJ2-7 | - | TRBV5-1 | TRBD1 | CASSLLGGTGGSEQYF | TGCGCCAGCAGCTTGCTTGGCGGGACAGGGGGGTCCGAGCAGTACTTC
TRBJ2-2 | - | TRBV11-2 | - | CASSTGYRGGELFF | TGTGCCAGCAGTACAGGGTACCGGGGCGGGGAGCTGTTTTTT
TRBJ2-5 | - | TRBV7-9 | TRBD1 | CASSLPSGGGETQYF | TGTGCCAGCAGCTTGCCGTCAGGGGGCGGGGAGACCCAGTACTTC
TRBJ2-7 | - | TRBV19 | TRBD1 | CASSMTGTGVYEQYF | TGTGCCAGTAGTATGACCGGGACAGGGGTTTACGAGCAGTACTTC
TRBJ2-7 | - | TRBV2 | TRBD2 | CASSGTSGQPYEQYF | TGTGCCAGCAGTGGGACTAGCGGGCAACCCTACGAGCAGTACTTC
TRBJ1-2 | few | TRBV19 | - | CASRIGQNYGYTF | TGTGCCAGCCGCATCGGACAGAACTATGGCTACACCTTC
TRBJ2-2 | - | TRBV7-6 | TRBD2 | CASSLGRPYILAGENTGELFF | TGTGCCAGCAGCTTAGGTCGTCCATATATACTAGCGGGGGAGAACACCGGGGAGCTGTTTTTT
TRBJ2-3 | - | TRBV4-2 | - | CASQTGGVTDTQYF | TGTGCCAGCCAAACGGGCGGGGTTACAGATACGCAGTATTTT
TRBJ2-5 | - | TRBV29-1 | - | CSVDFAKRGKSSQETQYF | TGCAGCGTTGATTTCGCGAAGAGGGGGAAATCCAGCCAAGAGACCCAGTACTTC